These T cell receptor beta chains were read from a single sample in a study of somatic mutations in cytotoxic T cells in rheumatoid arthritis. The assay was immunoSEQ multiplex PCR, and TCRdb's table has in-frame clones only and misses some. Of 15,000 to 20,000 clones detected, around four fifths appear once; the ten largest clones hold over 9.5%. The specimen sequenced was CD8+ T cells sorted from blood. The receptors were gathered from a man aged 18 to 29 with rheumatoid arthritis. CDR3s include the opening cysteine and the closing phenylalanine or tryptophan. The order of the fields is clone size, V gene, D gene, J gene, CDR3 DNA, CDR3 protein. The D gene is left open where the match is weak. A clone size is listed for some rows: how often the clone was seen (once, few, many), or a class if it is expanded.

size: once
V: TRBV15
D: TRBD1
J: TRBJ1-4
DNA: TGTGCCACCAGCGACAGGGGGACAGCAACTAATGAAAAACTGTTTTTT
CDR3: CATSDRGTATNEKLFF

size: -
V: TRBV4-2
D: TRBD2
J: TRBJ2-7
DNA: TGTGCCAGCAGCCAAGATGGGACTACGAGCCTAGGCGAGCAGTACTTC
CDR3: CASSQDGTTSLGEQYF

size: -
V: TRBV27
D: -
J: TRBJ1-5
DNA: TGTGCCAGCAGGCCGGCAGGGGCTAGCAATCAGCCCCAGCATTTT
CDR3: CASRPAGASNQPQHF

size: -
V: TRBV15
D: -
J: TRBJ2-6
DNA: TGTGCCACCAGCGTCGACAGTTCCTCTGGGGCCAACGTCCTGACTTTC
CDR3: CATSVDSSSGANVLTF

size: -
V: TRBV6-5
D: TRBD1
J: TRBJ2-1
DNA: TGTGCCAGCAGTTACTTATCGGCAGGGGGATACAATGAGCAGTTCTTC
CDR3: CASSYLSAGGYNEQFF

size: -
V: TRBV4-2
D: -
J: TRBJ2-1
DNA: TGTGCCAGCAGCCAAGATTCCAGCAATGAGCAGTTCTTC
CDR3: CASSQDSSNEQFF

size: -
V: TRBV6-1
D: -
J: TRBJ2-2
DNA: TGTGCCAGCAGTGAAGTTCGAGTACGCGCGAACACCGGGGAGCTGTTTTTT
CDR3: CASSEVRVRANTGELFF

size: -
V: TRBV6-1
D: TRBD1
J: TRBJ2-7
DNA: TGTGCCAGCAGACCGGGACAGTTTTACGAGCAGTACTTC
CDR3: CASRPGQFYEQYF

size: -
V: TRBV7-2
D: TRBD1
J: TRBJ1-3
DNA: TGTGCCAGCAGCTTCGACAGGGGGCCTGGAAACACCATATATTTT
CDR3: CASSFDRGPGNTIYF

size: -
V: TRBV9
D: -
J: TRBJ2-6
DNA: TGTGCCAGCAGCTTCGGGGCAGGGGCCAACGTCCTGACTTTC
CDR3: CASSFGAGANVLTF

size: -
V: TRBV15
D: -
J: TRBJ2-5
DNA: TGTGCCACCAGCAGACTCCGGGGGCTGTACCAAGAGACCCAGTACTTC
CDR3: CATSRLRGLYQETQYF

size: once
V: TRBV7-9
D: -
J: TRBJ1-2
DNA: TGTGCCAGCAGCTTAGAAGAGCAGAATGGCTACACCTTC
CDR3: CASSLEEQNGYTF

size: -
V: TRBV7-9
D: TRBD2
J: TRBJ2-2
DNA: TGTGCCAGCAGCTCCGGACTAGCGGGAGTAGGGGAGCTGTTTTTT
CDR3: CASSSGLAGVGELFF

size: -
V: TRBV28
D: -
J: TRBJ2-3
DNA: TGTGCCAGCAGTTTAGGACAGTCTGTACAGGTTGGGCAGTATTTT
CDR3: CASSLGQSVQVGQYF

size: -
V: TRBV15
D: -
J: TRBJ2-5
DNA: TGTGCCACCAGCAGAGAGGGCTCCGAAGAGACCCAGTACTTC
CDR3: CATSREGSEETQYF

size: -
V: TRBV27
D: TRBD1
J: TRBJ2-2
DNA: TGTGCCAGCAAAACAGGGGGTTTCACCGGGGAGCTGTTTTTT
CDR3: CASKTGGFTGELFF

size: -
V: TRBV9
D: -
J: TRBJ1-3
DNA: TGTGCCAGCAGCGACGGCGATATCTCTGGAAACACCATATATTTT
CDR3: CASSDGDISGNTIYF

size: -
V: TRBV6-1
D: TRBD2
J: TRBJ2-3
DNA: TGTGCCAGCAGCACAGGGACTAGCGGTTCAGATACGCAGTATTTT
CDR3: CASSTGTSGSDTQYF

size: -
V: TRBV7-7
D: TRBD1
J: TRBJ2-1
DNA: TGTGCTAGCAGCCCGCACTCCGGGACAGGAGGGGGTGAGCAGTTCTTC
CDR3: CASSPHSGTGGGEQFF